One and the same sample provided the 26 T cell receptor beta chains below, sequenced in a study of cytomegalovirus exposure and HLA in healthy donors. In the PCR, 60 Vbeta and 13 Jbeta primers were used. Data came from immunoSEQ multiplex PCR; TCRdb stores just in-frame clones and leaves some out. The sample lists around 150,000 clones; about 61% were seen once. The sample consisted of PBMCs. Every receptor here comes from a woman aged 40 to 50 in good health and CMV-seronegative.

The chain links TRBV5-4 to TRBJ1-2; D remains unclear. From germline, CDR1 is SGHNT and CDR2 YYREEE (reference sequence). The V gene lost 1 base and the J gene lost 7 bases, with 11 bases spanning the gap. This CDR3 is 13 amino acids long. CDR3 region: CASSLRGSSGYTF. DNA for the CDR3: TGTGCCAGCAGCTTGCGGGGTTCGAGTGGCTACACCTTC.

This clone has just a few counts. The V and J genes are TRBV7-9 and TRBJ1-1; the match to TRBD1 covers 8 bases. V was pared by 5 bases and J by 3 bases, with 8 bases of the junction left unmatched. The germline V gene has CDR1 SEHNR and CDR2 FQNEAQ (reference sequence). The CDR3 sequence is 15 residues long. The DNA for the CDR3 is TGTGCCAGCAGCCCCCTCGTGACAGGGGACACTGAAGCTTTCTTT. Translation: CASSPLVTGDTEAFF.

This chain uses TRBV5-8 with TRBJ1-1; D is ambiguous. This CDR3 is built from 14 residues. V was shortened by 4 bases and J by 11 bases, with 21 bases between the two germline ends. In germline, CDR1 is SGHTS, CDR2 YDEGEE. For the CDR3, the DNA is TGTGCCAGCAGCCCTGGGGAGGGCCGGACTCGGGCTTTCTTT. Amino acid sequence: CASSPGEGRTRAFF.

The chain is built from TRBV7-9 and TRBJ2-1; maybe TRBD2 (6 bases). In germline, CDR1 is SEHNR, CDR2 FQNEAQ (reference sequence). Trimming left V 1 base short and J 3 bases short, with 22 bases between. The CDR3 contains 19 residues. This chain's CDR3 is CASSLGPWGQGRNYNEQFF. The CDR3 DNA reads as TGTGCCAGCAGCTTAGGGCCTTGGGGCCAAGGGAGGAACTACAATGAGCAGTTCTTC.

The chain carries TRBV30 and TRBJ1-4; 11 positions agree with TRBD1. With 3 bases clipped from V and 5 bases from J, the junction kept 5 bases outside the gene matches. From germline, CDR1 is GTSNPN and CDR2 SVGIG (reference sequence). This CDR3 contains 15 residues. The CDR3 reads CAWSQGQGGNEKLFF. In DNA, the CDR3 is TGTGCCTGGAGCCAGGGACAGGGGGGGAATGAAAAACTGTTTTTT.

This clone was recorded only once. The rearrangement joins TRBV7-9 to TRBJ1-2; TRBD1 matches 11 bases. J was trimmed by 7 bases and V by 5 bases; bases with no gene match: 6. This CDR3 comprises 14 residues. Germline CDR1 and CDR2: SEHNR and FQNEAQ (reference sequence). The CDR3 DNA reads TGTGCCAGCAGCCGGACAGGGGGCGAGAGTGGCTACACCTTC. Its protein is CASSRTGGESGYTF.

The V and J genes are TRBV4-1 and TRBJ2-1; 8 bases fit TRBD2. Trimming took 4 bases from V and 0 from J; bases not matched to a gene: 14. CDR1 is MGHRA, CDR2 YSYEKL, per germline. This CDR3 comprises 19 residues. Here the CDR3 DNA reads TGCGCCAGCAGCCGATGGGCGGGGGGTCCCTCCAGCTCCTACAATGAGCAGTTCTTC. It codes for CASSRWAGGPSSSYNEQFF.

V usage is TRBV30 and J usage is TRBJ1-4, with D uncertain. Germline V gives CDR1 GTSNPN, CDR2 SVGIG (reference sequence). The CDR3 contains 15 residues. The ends were cut back, 0 bases at V and 7 bases at J, with 15 bases in the middle. CDR3 sequence: CAWSVGQAEGEKLFF. CDR3 DNA: TGTGCCTGGAGTGTGGGTCAAGCCGAGGGTGAAAAACTGTTTTTT.

V usage is TRBV7-6 and J usage is TRBJ2-3; D is perhaps TRBD2 (7 bases). The CDR3 loop spans 15 amino acids. Germline CDR1 and CDR2: SGHVS and FNYEAQ. V lost 1 base to trimming and J lost 7 bases, with 15 bases between them. The CDR3 nucleotides read TGTGCCAGCAGCTTAGGCGGGGGCCGGGAGAATACGCAGTATTTT. Residues: CASSLGGGRENTQYF.

The chain joins TRBV10-2 to TRBJ2-2; 9 positions agree with TRBD1. Germline V gene sequence: CDR1 WSHSY, CDR2 SAAADI. V lost 2 bases to trimming and J lost 7 bases; unmatched junction nucleotides: 8. The CDR3 extends over 16 amino acids. CDR3 in DNA: TGCGCCAGCAGTGAGACCGGGACAGGGTTGGTCGGGGAGCTGTTTTTT. Its translation: CASSETGTGLVGELFF.

This rearrangement joins TRBV27 to TRBJ1-1; 7 bases align to TRBD1. This CDR3 is built from 16 residues. The trim removed 6 bases at V and 7 bases at J, leaving 17 bases unmatched. Germline-derived CDR1 and CDR2 are MNHEY and SMNVEV (reference sequence). CDR3: CASSPRQGAQRIEAFF. The CDR3 DNA reads as TGTGCCAGCAGCCCTAGACAGGGCGCGCAGAGAATTGAAGCTTTCTTT.

The chain recombines TRBV4-3 with TRBJ2-2, with a tentative D call TRBD2 (6 bases). Trimming left V 6 bases short and J 2 bases short, with 10 bases between. The CDR3 has 14 residues. Germline-derived CDR1 and CDR2 are LGHNA and YSLEER. CDR3 coding DNA: TGCGCCAGCAGGGGGGGTCCTAACACCGGGGAGCTGTTTTTT. Encoded protein: CASRGGPNTGELFF.

The chain is built from TRBV7-2 and TRBJ2-3, with 7 bases aligning to TRBD1. Germline-derived CDR1 and CDR2 are SGHTA and FQGNSA. This CDR3 is 12 amino acids long. In nucleotides, the CDR3 is TGTGCTGAGGGGGCCTCGGGGGATACGCAGTATTTT. It codes for CAEGASGDTQYF.

The chain recombines TRBV30 with TRBJ1-1, with D possibly being TRBD1 (6 bases). The CDR3 is 12 amino acids. CDR1 and CDR2 (germline): GTSNPN, SVGIG (reference sequence). Between the trimmed V and J ends, which lost 7 bases and 4 bases, there was a span of 13 bases. CDR3 protein: CALSRGSTEAFF. The CDR3 DNA is TGTGCCTTATCCAGGGGAAGCACTGAAGCTTTCTTT.

The chain employs TRBV5-1 and TRBJ1-1; D call uncertain. The CDR3 is 12 amino acids. The ends were cut back, 5 bases at V and 1 base at J, with 6 bases in the middle. Germline V lookup: CDR1 SGHRS, CDR2 YFSETQ. This chain's CDR3 is CASSYWNTEAFF. CDR3 DNA: TGCGCCAGCAGTTACTGGAACACTGAAGCTTTCTTT.

The CDR3, as DNA: TGTGCCAGCAGCCTCCGGGAGGCCTTTTTGGATGGCTACACCTTC. Its protein is CASSLREAFLDGYTF. This chain links TRBV5-6 with TRBJ1-2; D ambiguous. V lost 4 bases to trimming and J lost 6 bases, with 19 bases between them. The V gene's germline CDR1 is SGHDT and CDR2 YYEEEE. This CDR3 region has 15 residues.

The chain combines TRBV29-1 with TRBJ1-4, with a weak D call TRBD1 (5 bases). Per germline, CDR1 SQVTM and CDR2 ANQGSEA. Trimming cost V 6 bases and J 5 bases, with 13 bases left between them. This CDR3 is 13 amino acids long. For the CDR3, the DNA is TGCAGCGTCGATCTGGGGCTGAATGAAAAACTGTTTTTT. This codes for CSVDLGLNEKLFF.

The V gene is TRBV7-8, the J gene TRBJ2-1; 9 positions agree with TRBD1. Germline V gene sequence: CDR1 SGHVS, CDR2 FQNEAQ. The CDR3 sequence is 15 residues long. With V trimmed by 5 bases and J by 3 bases, 5 bases remained unmatched. CDR3 sequence reads: CASSRDRANYNEQFF. The CDR3 bases are TGTGCCAGCAGCCGGGACAGGGCCAACTACAATGAGCAGTTCTTC.

This clone has a handful of counts. The genes are TRBV7-2 and TRBJ2-3; 9 positions match TRBD2. With V trimmed by 5 bases and J by 3 bases, 12 bases remained unmatched. Per the germline V gene, CDR1 is SGHTA and CDR2 is FQGNSA. CDR3 length equals 17 residues. The CDR3: CASSPRSGGPSTDTQYF. DNA for the CDR3: TGTGCCAGCAGCCCCAGGAGCGGGGGGCCGAGTACAGATACGCAGTATTTT. Looking up the rest from reference TRBV7-2 and TRBJ2-3 gives the full variable domain: GAGVSQSPSNKVTEKGKDVELRCDPISGHTALYWYRQSLGQGLEFLIYFQGNSAPDKSGLPSDRFSAERTGGSVSTLTIQRTQQEDSAVYLCASSPRSGGPSTDTQYFGPGTRLTVL.

The gene calls are TRBV4-1 and TRBJ2-2; maybe TRBD1 (5 bases). Germline values: CDR1 MGHRA, CDR2 YSYEKL. The CDR3 totals 17 residues. Deletions cut 0 bases from V and 4 bases from J, with 15 bases between. The CDR3 region has the DNA TGCGCCAGCAGCCAAGAAGGACGGGCAGGGATCACCGGGGAGCTGTTTTTT. This codes for CASSQEGRAGITGELFF.

This clone came up once. The chain uses TRBV13 and TRBJ1-2; TRBD1 agrees at 10 bases. The CDR3 extends over 15 amino acids. Germline V gives CDR1 PRHDT, CDR2 FYEKMQ (reference sequence). V was clipped by 2 bases and J by 6 bases; unmatched bases: 6. Here the CDR3 DNA reads TGTGCCAGCAGCTTATTGACAGGGGGCTGGGATGGCTACACCTTC. Translated: CASSLLTGGWDGYTF.

V is TRBV30 and J is TRBJ2-2, with 10 bases matching TRBD2. Germline loops: CDR1 GTSNPN, CDR2 SVGIG (reference sequence). The CDR3 runs to 15 residues. The junction had 5 bases not matched to a gene; V was cut back by 4 bases and J by 3 bases. CDR3 sequence reads: CAWTQRGGYTGELFF. CDR3 coding DNA: TGTGCCTGGACCCAGCGGGGGGGATACACCGGGGAGCTGTTTTTT.

The CDR3 protein is CASSIHAGPSNQPQHF. The DNA of the CDR3 is TGTGCCAGTAGTATTCATGCAGGTCCTAGCAATCAGCCCCAGCATTTT. The chain combines TRBV19 with TRBJ1-5; D gene ambiguous. The CDR3 is 16 amino acids. CDR1 is LNHDA, CDR2 SQIVND, per germline (reference sequence). V lost 3 bases, J lost 0 bases, and 12 bases lay in between.

V is TRBV7-9 and J is TRBJ2-3; the match to TRBD1 covers 7 bases. V gave up 3 bases and J gave up 4 bases; unmatched junction bases: 4. This CDR3 spans 14 amino acids. Germline-derived CDR1 and CDR2 are SEHNR and FQNEAQ (reference sequence). CDR3 coding DNA: TGTGCCAGCAGCTTTGACAGGGCCGCAGATACGCAGTATTTT. It codes for CASSFDRAADTQYF.

This clone was detected a few times. The chain links TRBV2 to TRBJ2-2, with D possibly matching TRBD2 (5 bases). The CDR3 is 16 amino acids. Trimming stripped 7 bases from V and 0 bases from J, with 15 bases between. Germline CDR1 is SNHLY and CDR2 is FYNNEI. CDR3 sequence reads: CASTLWTGANTGELFF. The DNA of the CDR3 is TGTGCCAGCACTCTCTGGACTGGCGCGAACACCGGGGAGCTGTTTTTT.

The rearrangement uses TRBV5-4 and TRBJ1-1, with 9 positions matching TRBD1. The V segment lost 4 bases and the J segment 6 bases; nucleotides outside the gene matches: 7. The CDR3 length is 14 residues. In germline, CDR1 is SGHNT, CDR2 YYREEE (reference sequence). This chain's CDR3 is CASSKGQGTPEAFF. The CDR3 DNA is TGTGCCAGCAGCAAGGGACAGGGCACCCCTGAAGCTTTCTTT.